The T cell receptor beta chain described here comes from a study of healthy donors' naive CD4 and CD8 T cells. Starting from about 0.45 ug of total RNA, TCR libraries were made with linear amplification. Original data processing: From several healthy donors, 78,498 rearranged TCR alpha transcripts were sequenced. Each CDR3 protein gets one entry after TCRdb re-called the reads with MiXCR. The V and J calls, along with clone size, are taken from TCRdb and not from the paper's own processing. The sample contains about 180,000 distinct CDR3 sequences, around three quarters of which appear only once. Trimming left V 4 bases short and J 2 bases short, with 9 bases between. This CDR3 region has 13 residues. Germline CDR1 and CDR2: SQVTM and ANQGSEA. Comment on this clonotype: Its target is not known.

Whole-study findings and limits: Bias from naive T cell homeostatic proliferation was not addressed.

The chain couples TRBV29-1 to TRBJ2-1; D perhaps matches TRBD2 (5 bases). Sequenced: naive CD4+ and CD8+ T cells sorted from blood, pooled from several donors. This clonotype was obtained from a pool of human donors in good health; the sample pools cells from several healthy donors. Written as DNA, the CDR3 is TGCAGCGTTGGACTAACGGCCTACAATGAGCAGTTCTTC. Translating it yields CSVGLTAYNEQFF.